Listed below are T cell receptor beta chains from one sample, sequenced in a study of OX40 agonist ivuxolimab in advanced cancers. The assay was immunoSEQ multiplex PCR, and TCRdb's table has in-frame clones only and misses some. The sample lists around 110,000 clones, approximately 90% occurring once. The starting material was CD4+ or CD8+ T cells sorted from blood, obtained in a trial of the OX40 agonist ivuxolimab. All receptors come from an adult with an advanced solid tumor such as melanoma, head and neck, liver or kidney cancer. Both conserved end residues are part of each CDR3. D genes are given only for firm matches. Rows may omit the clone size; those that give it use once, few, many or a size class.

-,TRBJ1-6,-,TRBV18,CASSPRRSSVSSYNSPLHF,TGTGCCAGCTCGCCCCGAAGAAGTTCCGTAAGCTCCTATAATTCACCCCTCCACTTT
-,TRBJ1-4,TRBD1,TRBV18,CASSPNEGQGPTNEKLFF,TGTGCCAGCTCACCTAACGAAGGACAGGGTCCAACTAATGAAAAACTGTTTTTT
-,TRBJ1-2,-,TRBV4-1,CASSQESYGYTF,TGCGCCAGCAGCCAAGAGAGCTATGGCTACACCTTC
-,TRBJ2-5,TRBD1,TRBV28,CASSPGTGQETQYF,TGTGCCAGCAGTCCCGGGACAGGGCAAGAGACCCAGTACTTC
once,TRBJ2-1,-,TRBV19,CASSRPLRTVSSYNEQFF,TGTGCCAGTAGTAGACCATTACGGACTGTCAGCTCCTACAATGAGCAGTTCTTC
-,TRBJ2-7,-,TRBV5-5,CASSLDDRAGYEQYF,TGTGCCAGCAGCTTGGATGACAGGGCGGGATACGAGCAGTACTTC
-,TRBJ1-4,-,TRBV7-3,CASSLISTDNEKLFF,TGTGCCAGCAGCTTAATTTCCACAGATAATGAAAAACTGTTTTTT
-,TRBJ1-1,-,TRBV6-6,CASSYSRTMAFF,TGTGCCAGCAGTTACTCTAGGACGATGGCTTTCTTT
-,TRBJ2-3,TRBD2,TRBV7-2,CASSLVPRGAQDTQYF,TGTGCCAGCAGCTTAGTTCCGCGGGGGGCCCAGGATACGCAGTATTTT
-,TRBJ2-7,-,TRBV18,CASSPPSASTYEQYF,TGTGCCAGCTCACCACCGTCCGCCTCGACCTACGAGCAGTACTTC
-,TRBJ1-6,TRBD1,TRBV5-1,CASSRQGADSPLHF,TGCGCCAGCAGCCGACAGGGAGCAGATTCACCCCTCCACTTT
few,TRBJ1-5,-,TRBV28,CASSFSGNQPQHF,TGTGCCAGCAGTTTTTCCGGCAATCAGCCCCAGCATTTT
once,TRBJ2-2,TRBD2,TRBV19,CASSIVAGGPAGELFF,TGTGCCAGTAGTATAGTAGCGGGGGGGCCCGCCGGGGAGCTGTTTTTT
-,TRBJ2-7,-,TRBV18,CASSKYLDEQYF,TGTGCCAGCTCAAAATACCTCGACGAGCAGTACTTC
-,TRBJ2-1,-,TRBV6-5,CASTRQVSYNEQFF,TGTGCCAGCACAAGACAGGTCTCTTACAATGAGCAGTTCTTC
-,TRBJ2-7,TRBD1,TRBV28,CASSLTPTGDTYEQYF,TGTGCCAGCAGTTTAACCCCGACAGGGGATACCTACGAGCAGTACTTC
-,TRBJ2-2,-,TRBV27,CASSSYAGELFF,TGTGCCAGCAGTTCGTATGCCGGGGAGCTGTTTTTT
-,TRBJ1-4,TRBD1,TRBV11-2,CASSSPGQVYEKLFF,TGTGCCAGCAGCTCTCCGGGACAGGTTTATGAAAAACTGTTTTTT
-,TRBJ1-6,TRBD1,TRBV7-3,CASSLKGQGNSPLHF,TGTGCCAGCAGCTTAAAGGGACAGGGAAATTCACCCCTCCACTTT
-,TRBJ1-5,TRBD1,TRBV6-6,CASRNTGGEGQPQHF,TGTGCCAGCAGGAACACAGGGGGCGAGGGTCAGCCCCAGCATTTT
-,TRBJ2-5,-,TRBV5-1,CASSSHAGDLRTQYF,TGCGCCAGCAGCTCACACGCAGGGGATCTAAGGACCCAGTACTTC
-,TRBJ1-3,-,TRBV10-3,CAGTDPHSGNTIYF,TGTGCCGGGACCGACCCCCACTCTGGAAACACCATATATTTT
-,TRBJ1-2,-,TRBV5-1,CASSLEPGVNYGYTF,TGCGCCAGCAGCTTGGAGCCAGGGGTTAACTATGGCTACACCTTC
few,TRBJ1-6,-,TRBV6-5,CASRRTQTTLHF,TGTGCCAGCAGACGGACACAGACCACCCTCCACTTT
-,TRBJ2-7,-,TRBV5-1,CASSLTPLSDEQYF,TGCGCCAGCAGCTTGACACCGCTCTCGGACGAGCAGTACTTC
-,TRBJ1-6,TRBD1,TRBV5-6,CASSFGTVNSPLHF,TGTGCCAGCAGCTTCGGGACAGTGAATTCACCCCTCCACTTT
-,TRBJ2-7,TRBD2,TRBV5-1,CASSFQRGVYEQYF,TGCGCCAGCAGCTTCCAGCGGGGGGTCTACGAGCAGTACTTC
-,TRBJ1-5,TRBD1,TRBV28,CASSLADRGDQPQHF,TGTGCCAGCAGTTTAGCTGACAGGGGGGATCAGCCCCAGCATTTT
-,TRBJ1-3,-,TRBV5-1,CASSVGGAAGNTIYF,TGCGCCAGCAGCGTAGGCGGGGCAGCTGGAAACACCATATATTTT
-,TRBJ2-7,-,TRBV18,CASSPTEALSTYEQYF,TGTGCCAGCTCACCAACGGAAGCTTTATCCACCTACGAGCAGTACTTC
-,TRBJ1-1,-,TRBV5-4,CASSLWAGGTEAFF,TGTGCCAGCAGCTTGTGGGCAGGAGGGACTGAAGCTTTCTTT
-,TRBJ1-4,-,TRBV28,CASRRDEKLFF,TGTGCCAGCAGAAGAGATGAAAAACTGTTTTTT
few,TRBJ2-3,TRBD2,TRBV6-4,CASSPSGGARDTQYF,TGTGCCAGCAGCCCTAGCGGGGGGGCCAGAGATACGCAGTATTTT
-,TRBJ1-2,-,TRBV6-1,CASATDRGYNGYTF,TGTGCCAGCGCTACGGATAGAGGATATAATGGCTACACCTTC
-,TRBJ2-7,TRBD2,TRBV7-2,CASSLAGAGAYEQYF,TGTGCCAGCAGCTTAGCGGGAGCGGGGGCCTACGAGCAGTACTTC
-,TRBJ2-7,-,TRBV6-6,CASSYPITSVRVEQYF,TGTGCCAGCAGTTACCCTATTACCAGCGTACGGGTCGAGCAGTACTTC
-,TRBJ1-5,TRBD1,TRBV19,CASSIDRGLQPQHF,TGTGCCAGTAGTATCGACAGGGGGCTTCAGCCCCAGCATTTT
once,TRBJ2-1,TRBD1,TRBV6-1,CASMRGQGGMEQFF,TGTGCCAGCATGAGGGGACAGGGTGGGATGGAGCAGTTCTTC
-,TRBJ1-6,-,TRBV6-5,CASTQGDSPLHF,TGTGCCAGCACACAGGGTGATTCACCCCTCCACTTT
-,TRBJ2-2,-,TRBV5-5,CASSSSTLANTGELFF,TGTGCCAGCAGCTCGTCAACTCTTGCGAACACCGGGGAGCTGTTTTTT
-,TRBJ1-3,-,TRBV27,CASSLSAASSGNTIYF,TGTGCCAGCAGTTTATCGGCAGCCAGCTCTGGAAACACCATATATTTT
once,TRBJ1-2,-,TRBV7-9,CASSRMGQRYGYTF,TGTGCCAGCAGCCGGATGGGACAACGATATGGCTACACCTTC
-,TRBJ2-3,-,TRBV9,CASSVGLGVTDTQYF,TGTGCCAGCAGCGTAGGGCTGGGGGTCACAGATACGCAGTATTTT
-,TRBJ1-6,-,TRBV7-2,CASSDTHNSPLHF,TGTGCCAGCAGCGATACCCATAATTCACCCCTCCACTTT
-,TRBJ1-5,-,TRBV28,CASRNELNQPQHF,TGTGCCAGCAGAAACGAGCTCAATCAGCCCCAGCATTTT
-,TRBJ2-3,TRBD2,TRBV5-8,CASSLHRGGQDTQYF,TGTGCCAGCAGCTTGCATCGGGGGGGCCAGGATACGCAGTATTTT
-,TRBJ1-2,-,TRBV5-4,CASSLDSGSYGYTF,TGTGCCAGCAGCTTGGACAGCGGATCCTATGGCTACACCTTC
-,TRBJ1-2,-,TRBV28,CASRLTANYGYTF,TGTGCCAGCAGGCTGACAGCTAACTATGGCTACACCTTC
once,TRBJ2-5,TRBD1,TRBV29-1,CSVVTGPQETQYF,TGCAGCGTAGTGACAGGGCCCCAAGAGACCCAGTACTTC
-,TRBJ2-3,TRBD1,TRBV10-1,CASSEGQVTDTQYF,TGCGCCAGCAGTGAGGGACAGGTCACAGATACGCAGTATTTT
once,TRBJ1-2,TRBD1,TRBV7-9,CASSSTGQGALGYTF,TGTGCCAGCAGCTCCACGGGACAGGGGGCCCTTGGCTACACCTTC
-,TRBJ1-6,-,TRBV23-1,CASSRGDLSSPLHF,TGCGCCAGCAGTCGGGGTGATCTGTCTTCACCCCTCCACTTT
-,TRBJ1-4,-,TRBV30,CAWRKGVEKLFF,TGTGCCTGGAGAAAGGGGGTAGAGAAACTGTTTTTT
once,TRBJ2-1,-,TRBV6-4,CASRATGISEQFF,TGTGCCAGCAGAGCAACAGGGATAAGTGAGCAGTTCTTC
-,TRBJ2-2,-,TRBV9,CASSVAGELFF,TGTGCCAGCAGCGTAGCTGGGGAGCTGTTTTTT
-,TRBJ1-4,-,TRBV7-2,CASSPGVGVEKLFF,TGTGCCAGCAGCCCAGGGGTAGGGGTAGAAAAACTGTTTTTT
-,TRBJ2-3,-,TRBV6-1,CASSEGSGLLFYF,TGTGCCAGCAGTGAAGGGAGTGGCCTTCTTTTTTATTTT
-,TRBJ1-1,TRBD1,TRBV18,CASSPKAGGDPEAFF,TGTGCCAGCTCACCGAAGGCAGGGGGGGACCCTGAAGCTTTCTTT
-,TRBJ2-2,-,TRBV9,CASSVGTQLGELFF,TGTGCCAGCAGCGTCGGGACGCAACTAGGGGAGCTGTTTTTT
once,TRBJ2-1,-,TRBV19,CATPLARGPDEQFF,TGTGCCACCCCACTAGCGAGGGGGCCGGATGAGCAGTTCTTC